This TCR beta chain stems from a study of blood T cell repertoires in COVID-19. Background on the study: Both acute and convalescent COVID-19 samples were obtained from the United States, Italy and Spain.

Germline V lookup: CDR1 MNHEY, CDR2 SVGAGI. Trimming shortened V by 2 bases and J by 2 bases, and 12 bases separated the two germline ends. This CDR3 comprises 15 residues. Clones were sequenced by immunoSEQ multiplex PCR, and TCRdb holds only the in-frame ones, with some missing. The sample lists about 59,000 clones, approximately 75% occurring once. Followed over time, Seattle patients had been enrolled while infection was active. The chain joins TRBV6-5 to TRBJ2-5; maybe TRBD1 (6 bases). The receptor was isolated from a man in his 60s with COVID-19, enrolled during active disease. Specimen: peripheral blood. CDR3 DNA sequence: TGTGCCAGCAGTTACATCAGGACAGCACAAGAGACCCAGTACTTC. Translated: CASSYIRTAQETQYF.